Below are 11 T cell receptor beta chains sequenced from a single sample in a study of cytomegalovirus exposure and HLA in healthy donors (dated by TCRdb to 2016 to 2017). Libraries were prepared through the immunoSEQ multiplex PCR assay. For the multiplex PCR, a mixture combining 60 forward primers for TCR Vbeta segments and 13 reverse primers for TCR Jbeta segments was used. The clones in this table, taken by TCRdb from immuneACCESS, are in-frame only. Not every clone is retained; where verified, under half of the shortfall comes from an unresolved V gene, and the cause of the rest is unknown. Within this sample are about 120,000 clones, with 81% of them counted one time only. The ten largest account for less than 2% of the sample. Specimen: PBMCs. These receptors were collected from a middle-aged man in good health and CMV-seronegative.

This rearrangement joins TRBV10-2 to TRBJ1-2; 7 bases match TRBD1. From germline, CDR1 is WSHSY and CDR2 SAAADI. V lost 0 bases, J lost 8 bases, and 6 bases stayed unmatched. This CDR3 comprises 14 residues. CDR3 in amino acids: CASSESAGGGGYTF. CDR3 nucleotide sequence: TGCGCCAGCAGTGAGTCCGCAGGGGGAGGAGGCTACACCTTC.

In the case of this clone: Other DNA sequences of this sample code for an identical CDR3. The rearrangement uses TRBV5-1 and TRBJ2-7, with a weak D call TRBD2 (6 bases). Germline V gene data show CDR1 as SGHRS and CDR2 as YFSETQ. With 0 bases removed from V and 6 bases from J, the gap between germline ends came to 7 bases. This CDR3 contains 12 residues. This CDR3 is CASSLAGGEQYF. CDR3 DNA sequence: TGCGCCAGCAGCTTGGCCGGGGGCGAGCAGTACTTC.

The V call is TRBV27, the J call TRBJ1-2; maybe TRBD1 (5 bases). Trimming shortened V by 6 bases and J by 4 bases, and 12 bases separated the two germline ends. Germline assignment: CDR1 MNHEY and CDR2 SMNVEV (reference sequence). The CDR3 contains 13 residues. This CDR3 reads CASRRQLGYGYTF. In DNA form, the CDR3 reads TGTGCCAGCAGGAGACAGCTGGGCTATGGCTACACCTTC.

The chain has TRBV6-5 and TRBJ1-1; D gene ambiguous. V lost 2 bases to trimming and J lost 5 bases, with 15 bases between them. This CDR3 spans 15 amino acids. Germline CDR1 and CDR2: MNHEY and SVGAGI. The CDR3 DNA reads as TGTGCCAGCAGTTACCGGGGTGTGTCGGGGACTGAAGCTTTCTTT. Its protein product is CASSYRGVSGTEAFF.

V is TRBV5-1 and J is TRBJ1-1, with 11 bases fitting TRBD1. Germline lookup yields CDR1 SGHRS and CDR2 YFSETQ. V trimming: 5 bases; J trimming: 4 bases; junction bases outside the gene matches: 1. This CDR3 has 13 residues. CDR3 nucleotides: TGCGCCAGCAGGGGGACAGGGGGCACTGAAGCTTTCTTT. It codes for CASRGTGGTEAFF.

In this sample, this clone turned up a few times. The V call is TRBV6-5, the J call TRBJ1-6; D unclear. CDR1 MNHEY and CDR2 SVGAGI come from the germline V gene. CDR3 length equals 12 residues. Trimming cost V 5 bases and J 10 bases, with 9 bases left between them. The CDR3 DNA sequence: TGTGCCAGCAGTAGCGTTGAATCACCCCTCCACTTT. This encodes CASSSVESPLHF.

The chain uses TRBV4-3 and TRBJ2-2, with 7 bases lining up with TRBD2. CDR3 size: 19 residues. Germline V lookup: CDR1 LGHNA, CDR2 YSLEER. The junction had 20 bases not matched to a gene; V was cut back by 4 bases and J by 6 bases. CDR3 amino acids: CASSLLWGGGAVSAGELFF. CDR3 sequence (DNA): TGCGCCAGCAGCCTTCTATGGGGCGGGGGAGCTGTGAGCGCCGGGGAGCTGTTTTTT.

The rearrangement uses TRBV19 and TRBJ2-7, with D maybe TRBD2 (5 bases). This CDR3 comprises 14 residues. The germline V gene has CDR1 LNHDA and CDR2 SQIVND (reference sequence). Trimming left V 3 bases short and J 4 bases short, with 13 bases between. DNA of the CDR3: TGTGCCAGTAGTATTACTGGAGGTGTTTACGAGCAGTACTTC. It specifies CASSITGGVYEQYF.

The CDR3 DNA reads TGTGCCAGCAGCTTAGGAGTTCGGACAGGAGCATATGGCTACACCTTC. Protein product: CASSLGVRTGAYGYTF. The rearrangement joins TRBV7-2 to TRBJ1-2, with 7 bases lining up with TRBD1. CDR3 length equals 16 residues. The ends lost 1 base at V and 5 bases at J; junction bases unmatched: 10. Per germline, CDR1 SGHTA and CDR2 FQGNSA.

The chain links TRBV10-2 to TRBJ1-6; 9 bases match TRBD1. The CDR3 is 14 amino acids. V lost 8 bases to trimming and J lost 10 bases; unmatched junction nucleotides: 9. Germline lookup yields CDR1 WSHSY and CDR2 SAAADI. CDR3 residues: CASWETGGFSPLHF. The DNA of the CDR3 is TGCGCCAGCTGGGAGACAGGGGGTTTCTCACCCCTCCACTTT.

The chain recombines TRBV15 with TRBJ1-4, with no clear D. Between the trimmed V and J ends, which lost 2 bases and 8 bases, there was a span of 12 bases. The germline V gene encodes CDR1 LNHNV and CDR2 YYDKDF (reference sequence). The CDR3 runs 14 residues. In nucleotides, the CDR3 is TGTGCCACCAGCAGACTTCAGACAACCGAAAAACTGTTTTTT. Protein sequence: CATSRLQTTEKLFF. Complete variable domain (other parts from reference TRBV15 and TRBJ1-4): DAMVIQNPRYQVTQFGKPVTLSCSQTLNHNVMYWYQQKSSQAPKLLFHYYDKDFNNEADTPDNFQSRRPNTSFCFLDIRSPGLGDTAMYLCATSRLQTTEKLFFGSGTQLSVL.